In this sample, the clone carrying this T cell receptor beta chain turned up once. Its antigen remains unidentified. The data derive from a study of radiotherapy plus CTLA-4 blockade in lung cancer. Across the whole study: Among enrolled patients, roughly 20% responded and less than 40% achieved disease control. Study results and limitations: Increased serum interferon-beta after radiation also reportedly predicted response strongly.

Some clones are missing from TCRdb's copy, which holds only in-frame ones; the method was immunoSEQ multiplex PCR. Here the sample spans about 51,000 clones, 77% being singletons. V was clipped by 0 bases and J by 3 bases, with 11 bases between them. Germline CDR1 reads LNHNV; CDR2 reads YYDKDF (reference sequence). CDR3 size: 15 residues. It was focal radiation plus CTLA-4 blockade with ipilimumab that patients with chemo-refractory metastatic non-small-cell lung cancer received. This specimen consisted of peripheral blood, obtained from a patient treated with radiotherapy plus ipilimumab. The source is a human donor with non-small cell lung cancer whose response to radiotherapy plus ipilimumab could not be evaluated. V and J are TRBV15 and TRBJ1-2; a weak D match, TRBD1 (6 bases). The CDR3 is CATSRDRGRDYGYTF. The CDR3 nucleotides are TGTGCCACCAGCAGAGACAGGGGTAGGGACTATGGCTACACCTTC.